These 5 T cell receptor beta chains were all obtained from the same sample, sequenced in a study of T-cell memory formation after mild COVID-19. TCRdb processed the 5' RACE reads anew with MiXCR; each CDR3 protein has one entry. The top ten hold roughly 24% of the sample, which has 250,000 to 350,000 distinct CDR3 sequences, around 15% seen once. What was sequenced was PBMCs or a T cell subset sorted from them (not recorded which). These receptors originate from a man aged 18 to 30 who had mild COVID-19 (a few samples of this study predate the infection). Cell type and time point are not known.

This clonotype was observed a few times. The rearrangement links TRBV10-3 to TRBJ2-3; 8 bases agree with TRBD2. This CDR3 region has 15 residues. Looked up from germline, CDR1 is ENHRY and CDR2 is SYGVKD. The trim removed 3 bases at V and 2 bases at J, leaving 4 bases unmatched. The CDR3 sequence is CAISDGAGVTDTQYF. The CDR3 coding sequence is TGTGCCATCAGTGACGGAGCGGGGGTCACAGATACGCAGTATTTT.

This clonotype was counted many times. The chain employs TRBV5-1 and TRBJ2-3; unclear D gene. The CDR3 is made up of 15 amino acids. CDR1 is SGHRS and CDR2 is YFSETQ in the germline V gene. V was clipped by 0 bases and J by 4 bases, with 12 bases between them. This chain's CDR3 is CASSLGLTAADTQYF. CDR3 in DNA: TGCGCCAGCAGCTTGGGACTTACGGCGGCAGATACGCAGTATTTT. Full variable domain (remainder filled in from reference TRBV5-1 and TRBJ2-3): KAGVTQTPRYLIKTRGQQVTLSCSPISGHRSVSWYQQTPGQGLQFLFEYFSETQRNKGNFPGRFSGRQFSNSRSEMNVSTLELGDSALYLCASSLGLTAADTQYFGPGTRLTVL.

This clonotype appeared a few times. The chain uses TRBV24-1 and TRBJ2-3, with 8 bases fitting TRBD2. The CDR3 covers 16 residues. V lost 3 bases and J lost 1; bases outside the gene matches: 5. CDR1 is KGHDR, CDR2 SFDVKD, per germline. In nucleotides, the CDR3 is TGTGCCACCAGTGATGAACGGGGGGGCGGCACAGATACGCAGTATTTT. Translated: CATSDERGGGTDTQYF.

The rearrangement uses TRBV29-1 and TRBJ2-7; D is possibly TRBD1 (6 bases). Trimming left V 4 bases short and J 7 bases short, with 23 bases between. The CDR3 spans 15 residues. Per germline, CDR1 SQVTM and CDR2 ANQGSEA. The CDR3 DNA follows: TGCAGCGTTGGCGTACGGGGCAAACAGGGTGAAGAGCAGTACTTC. Protein product: CSVGVRGKQGEEQYF.

This clonotype came up a few times. The chain carries TRBV4-2 and TRBJ1-2, with unresolved D. Deletions cut 6 bases from V and 4 bases from J, with 15 bases between. Germline CDR1 and CDR2: LGHNA and YNFKEQ. This CDR3 region has 14 residues. CDR3 residues: CASSPTLEAYGYTF. For the CDR3, the DNA is TGTGCCAGCAGTCCGACCTTGGAGGCCTATGGCTACACCTTC.